The entry that follows covers one T cell receptor (beta chain) sequence. Its antigen is not known. These data are taken from a study of cytomegalovirus exposure and HLA in healthy donors. Germline V gene lookup returns CDR1 MNHEY and CDR2 SMNVEV (reference sequence). Trimming removed 5 bases at V and 4 bases at J, with 15 bases between. The CDR3 has 14 amino acids. Broader study findings: The study listed 150 to 200 cytomegalovirus-associated TCR beta chains.

TCRdb's copy holds only in-frame clones and misses some; the assay was immunoSEQ multiplex PCR. Among roughly 200,000 clones, roughly 81% were seen once, and the ten largest hold 0.95% to 1.5%. The V and J genes are TRBV27 and TRBJ2-7; tentatively, D is TRBD2 (6 bases). The sample was PBMCs. The clonotype originates from a woman aged 30 to 39 in good health and CMV-seronegative. The CDR3 region is CASSSGRLSYEQYF. The CDR3 region has the DNA TGTGCCAGCAGTAGTGGGAGGCTATCTTACGAGCAGTACTTC.